This TCR beta chain comes out of a study of cytomegalovirus exposure and HLA in healthy donors (dated 2017 in TCRdb). For the study in its entirety: An earlier analysis of approximately 550 of the donors reported 250 to 300 Gb of sequence data and roughly 100 million unique TCR beta sequences from roughly 180 million T cells. Roughly 290 gigabases of sequencing data and 70 million to 95 million unique TCR sequences made up an early release that covered 500 to 700 HLA-typed donors. The genetic ancestry cluster associated with self-reported Caucasian donors included about 84% of the approximately 430 genotyped donors. Every repertoire in the discovery cohort had been generated on one and the same sequencing platform. The study used immunosequencing to profile the T cell repertoires of 670 or so subjects and linked those repertoires to cytomegalovirus serostatus. Across 398 genotyped donors of the cohort, an average of roughly 250,000 unique TCR beta nucleotide sequences per donor were sequenced, and 15% to 20% of those sequences were non-productive. Typing coverage varied by locus: 629-630 donors for A, B, C, DRB1 and DQB1; approximately 560 for DQA1; around 610 for DPA1; under 490 for DPB1. The aim of the study was to test whether cataloging public T cell receptors could identify signatures of past pathogen exposure. In the later analysis, no new phenotypic data were used to find candidate immune exposures; instead, reliance was placed on TCR beta sequences and their occurrence across donors. A later analysis re-analyzed previously published TCR beta repertoires from 660 or so donors and added high-resolution HLA genotyping to study TCR occurrence patterns. HLA typing covered class I and class II loci at four-digit resolution. Besides the first cohort of roughly 700 subjects, a separate validation cohort made up of 90 to 150 different subjects was used. In a later genetic analysis, genome-wide SNP genotypes for about three fifths of the roughly 670 donors were used, and that subset was treated as a discovery cohort. An earlier analysis of roughly 600 of the donors used high-throughput TCR beta sequencing to judge whether each TCR beta V gene segment behaved as functional or pseudogenic. High-throughput TCR immunosequencing, statistical association of individual TCRs with disease status, and machine learning were combined to predict cytomegalovirus infection status. Donor age, sex, ethnicity and CMV serostatus were compiled alongside the repertoire data. Roughly five DR-DQ haplotypes were handled as single units for association and clustering, since linkage in the cohort was strong.

Per the germline V gene, KGHSH is the CDR1 and LQKENI is the CDR2. Cut back by 1 base and 10 bases, the V and J ends lie 20 bases apart. Measured from the cysteine to the phenylalanine, the CDR3 is 16 residues long. The CDR3 DNA has 48 bases and is translated from base 1. In total, roughly 710 healthy bone marrow donors made up the cohort. Cohort members were all nominally healthy when sampled, although unrecorded immune exposures were likely present. The donor tested CMV seropositive and was one of the 289 seropositive cohort members. A peripheral blood sample was provided by each donor, and peripheral blood mononuclear cells were used for TCR beta sequencing. Genomic DNA extraction from the blood cell samples was performed with the Qiagen DNeasy Blood Extraction Kit. As concerns this clone: Its antigen specificity is not known. One base away there is no much larger clone; base qualities are not given.

The library came from the immunoSEQ multiplex PCR assay. For the multiplex PCR, a mixture combining 60 forward primers for TCR Vbeta segments and 13 reverse primers for TCR Jbeta segments was used. Amplification of the CDR3 region of rearranged TCR beta genes was performed with a multiplex PCR assay on genomic DNA. On the Illumina HiSeq System, the amplified TCR beta libraries were sequenced as 87-base-pair reads. Per the original workflow: Across the 670 or so repertoires, a later analysis counted approximately 83 million unique TCR beta chains, roughly 11 million of which were shared by at least two donors. A nearest-neighbor algorithm error-corrected the raw reads and collapsed the reads into unique sequences, merging closely related sequences to remove PCR and sequencing errors. Alignment of CDR3 sequences to IMGT reference sequences was used to assign V, D and J gene segments. Each retained sequence needed at least a six-nucleotide match to both a V gene segment and a J gene segment. Rearrangements were called productive when the CDR3 lacked stop codons and stayed in frame with V and J; all others were non-productive. CDR3 was defined according to IMGT convention as the region running from the second conserved V-encoded cysteine to the conserved J-encoded phenylalanine. In an earlier analysis of 550 to 650 of the donors, sequences lacking an unambiguous match to a single V gene segment were excluded. An earlier analysis of 450 to 650 of the donors called V segments functional above 56.7% productive rearrangements and segregating when the between-donor standard deviation exceeded 5%. A statistical classification framework was built for diagnosing cytomegalovirus status from the catalog of TCR beta chain sequences. V and J gene assignment, in a later analysis, came from comparing TCR nucleotide sequences with IMGT/GENE-DB human TR gene sequences. Using the TCRdist pipeline, a later analysis assigned CDR3 sequences along with most-parsimonious VDJ recombination scenarios. In a later analysis, each TCR beta chain was defined by its CDR3 amino acid sequence together with its V-gene family, and reads lacking a unique V-gene family were excluded. A later analysis removed 592 highly shared, low-generation-probability nucleotide sequences to deal with suspected cross-contamination and a sequencing artifact. In a later analysis, a clonal expansion index for each public chain was calculated from normalized within-repertoire ranks of inferred template counts. A later analysis computed generation probabilities with a VDJ recombination model fitted to out-of-frame rearrangements, and checked the results against IGoR. A later analysis scored TCR-TCR, TCR-HLA and TCR-CMV co-occurrence with hypergeometric tests, applying a repertoire-size bias correction to TCR pairs. To estimate false discovery rates, a later analysis permuted the HLA or CMV assignments 20 times. In a later analysis, co-occurring TCRs were grouped with DBSCAN, and TCRdist sequence similarity was added when clustering was performed within HLA-allele-positive subsets. Repertoires with fewer than 30,000 or more than 120,000 public chains, plus five repertoires with anomalous nucleotide sharing, were excluded from co-occurrence clustering. In TCRdb, the immuneACCESS table is reduced to in-frame sequences with V and J assigned. These tables do not hold every clone; where another copy was compared, an unresolved V gene accounts for under half, and the others remain unexplained. V and J calls and clone size are copied from that table; D and trimming were computed from the DNA. The sample table contains about 150,000 clones; only one count was recorded for roughly 82% of them. The ten largest account for 5% to 7.5% of the sample.

Broader findings and caveats from the paper: Because some donors lacked HLA typing at each locus, the association tests relied only on the typed subset. A total of about 180 TCR beta chains were listed by the study as associated with cytomegalovirus. It was suggested by the authors that the approach could potentially be generalized to other disease states and immunological phenotypes. Correlated functional status among segregating V segments might be attributable to linkage disequilibrium, but an unknown experimental factor could not be ruled out. Most CMV-associated TCR beta chains appeared to be HLA-restricted in a later analysis, and the HLA associations seemed to be driven largely by CMV exposure. In both the original and validation cohorts, the classifier was reported to diagnose cytomegalovirus status with high specificity and sensitivity. A group of highly shared sequence variants was considered likely to be a technical artifact of the sequencing pipeline. An association between a missense DCLRE1C variant and V-gene and J-gene trimming of TCR beta chains was found in a later genetic analysis and replicated in an independent cohort. In a later analysis, TCR association rates were found to vary across HLA loci, with the most associated TCRs seen for DRB1 alleles and the fewest for HLA-C alleles. In a later analysis, HLA-associated TCR beta chains showed more clonal expansion and lower generation probabilities than non-associated chains that were equally common. In vitro tests confirmed that a few of the cytomegalovirus-associated TCR beta chains recognize cytomegalovirus antigens. Assigning TCR associations to individual alleles was difficult when HLA alleles, especially DR and DQ, strongly co-occurred. According to a later genetic analysis, donors in an Asian-associated ancestry cluster had fewer N-insertions in productive TCRs than the roughly 660-donor mean. Most TCR sequences were observed very rarely across donors, whereas some public TCRs were present in many individuals. A further reported finding was that TCR beta sequences accurately predicted the HLA-A and HLA-B alleles for most subjects in the first cohort. Several of the top co-occurrence clusters appeared to be linked to parvovirus B19, influenza, CMV and Epstein-Barr virus, according to a later analysis. The presence/absence analyses assumed that sequencing depth was roughly uniform across donors, and that assumption may not be true. In an earlier analysis of approximately 590 of the donors, most TCR beta V segments were observed in productive rearrangements about 87% or about 30% of the time, broadly matching IMGT annotations. A later analysis associated around 16,000 TCR beta sequences with specific HLA alleles at a false discovery rate of 0.05. Because the 87-base-pair reads could not distinguish some IMGT-functional V segments, including TRBV6-2 and TRBV6-3, those segments were excluded. The cohort was sequenced for TCR beta chains only, and without alpha or paired-chain data the features that could be detected were limited. CMV serostatus was the only immune exposure information available for the cohort. Because counts were too low, approximately 15 rarely observed V segments, including chromosome 9 orphons, were excluded from the earlier analysis of 587 of the donors.

The sequencing sample was made of PBMCs. The source is a woman aged 45-59 years in good health and CMV-seropositive. The receptor chain draws on TRBV18 and TRBJ2-1, and TRBD2 may be the D gene, going by 7 matching bases. CDR3 reads: CASSPRAGSGGSEQFF. The DNA is as follows: TGTGCCAGCTCACCACGTGCTGGTTCGGGGGGCTCCGAGCAGTTCTTC.